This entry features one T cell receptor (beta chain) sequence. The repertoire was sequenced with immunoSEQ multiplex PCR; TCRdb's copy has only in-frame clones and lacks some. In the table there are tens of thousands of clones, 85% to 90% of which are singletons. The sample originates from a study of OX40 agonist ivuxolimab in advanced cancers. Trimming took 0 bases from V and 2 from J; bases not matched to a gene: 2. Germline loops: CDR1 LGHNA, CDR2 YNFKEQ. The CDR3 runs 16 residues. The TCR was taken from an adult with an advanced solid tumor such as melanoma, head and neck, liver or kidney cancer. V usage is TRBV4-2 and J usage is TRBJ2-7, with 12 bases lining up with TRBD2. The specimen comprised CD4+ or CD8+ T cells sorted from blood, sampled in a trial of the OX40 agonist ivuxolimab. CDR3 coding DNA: TGTGCCAGCAGCCAAGAACTAGCGGGGGGAGCCTACGAGCAGTACTTC. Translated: CASSQELAGGAYEQYF.